This TCR beta chain was identified during a study of cytomegalovirus exposure and HLA in healthy donors (dated 2017 in TCRdb). Some background on the complete study: An earlier analysis of approximately 550 of the donors reported about 250 Gb of sequence data and 117 million unique TCR beta sequences from some 180 million T cells. About 330 gigabases of sequencing data and around 88 million unique TCR sequences made up an early release that covered approximately 700 HLA-typed donors. The genetic ancestry cluster associated with self-reported Caucasian donors included approximately 85% of the roughly 400 genotyped donors. The study was designed to test whether signatures of past pathogen exposure could be identified by cataloging public T cell receptors. Using immunosequencing, the study profiled T cell repertoires from 500 to 800 subjects and related those repertoires to cytomegalovirus serostatus. A separate validation cohort of roughly 110 different subjects was used in addition to the approximately 700-subject first cohort. The study combined high-throughput TCR immunosequencing, statistical association of individual TCRs with disease status, and machine learning to predict cytomegalovirus infection status. In a later analysis, previously published TCR beta repertoires from more than 500 donors were re-analyzed and high-resolution HLA genotyping was added so that TCR occurrence patterns could be studied. Rather than using new phenotypic data, the later analysis identified candidate immune exposures from TCR beta sequences and from how often those sequences occurred across donors. In an earlier analysis of over 550 of the donors, high-throughput TCR beta sequencing was used to judge whether each TCR beta V gene segment behaved as functional or pseudogenic. Donor age, sex, ethnicity and CMV serostatus were compiled together with the repertoire data. In a later genetic analysis, genome-wide SNP genotypes for about 55% of the roughly 670 donors were used, and that subset was treated as a discovery cohort. Every discovery cohort repertoire had been produced on one sequencing platform. HLA typing included class I and class II loci at four-digit resolution. The number of donors typed differed by locus, with roughly 620-640 for A, B, C, DRB1 and DQB1, over 500 for DQA1, 600 to 610 for DPA1, and around 450 for DPB1. Because of strong linkage in the cohort, four or five DR-DQ haplotypes were treated as single units for association and clustering. On average, about 240,000 unique TCR beta nucleotide sequences were sequenced per donor among a few hundred genotyped donors of the cohort, with about 19% of those sequences being non-productive.

In total, just over 650 healthy bone marrow donors made up the cohort. All cohort members were sampled while nominally healthy, although unrecorded immune exposures were likely present. The donor was CMV seronegative and belonged to the group of over 300 seronegative cohort members. Each donor provided a peripheral blood sample, and peripheral blood mononuclear cells were used for TCR beta sequencing. Genomic DNA was extracted from the blood cell samples with the Qiagen DNeasy Blood Extraction Kit. Results the study describes overall, beyond this receptor: A group of highly shared sequence variants was considered likely to be a technical artifact of the sequencing pipeline. A few of the identified cytomegalovirus-associated TCR beta chains were confirmed in vitro to be specific for cytomegalovirus antigens. According to a later genetic analysis, donors in an Asian-associated ancestry cluster had fewer N-insertions in productive TCRs than the roughly 700-donor mean. A later analysis found that HLA-associated TCR beta chains were more clonally expanded and had lower generation probabilities than equally common non-associated chains. In the study, approximately 160 TCR beta chains were listed as associated with cytomegalovirus. Some 16 rarely observed V segments, including chromosome 9 orphons, were excluded from the earlier analysis of just under 600 of the donors because counts were too low. This cohort had only TCR beta chains sequenced, and the lack of alpha or paired-chain data limited which features could be detected. While some public TCRs were present in many individuals, most TCR sequences turned up only very rarely across donors. A later analysis found that most CMV-associated TCR beta chains appeared HLA-restricted, with HLA associations seemingly driven largely by CMV exposure. A later analysis reported that several top co-occurrence clusters appeared linked to parvovirus B19, influenza, CMV and Epstein-Barr virus. The authors suggested that the approach could potentially be extended to other disease states and immunological phenotypes. Broadly in line with IMGT annotations, most TCR beta V segments showed up in productive rearrangements about 90% or about 30% of the time in an earlier analysis of several hundred of the donors. CMV serostatus was the only immune exposure information available for the cohort. The 87-base-pair reads could not distinguish some IMGT-functional V segments, including TRBV6-2 and TRBV6-3, so those segments were excluded. Sequencing depth was assumed to be roughly uniform across donors in the presence/absence analyses, though that assumption may not hold. In both the original and validation cohorts, the classifier was reported to diagnose cytomegalovirus status with high specificity and sensitivity. A further reported finding was that TCR beta sequences accurately predicted the HLA-A and HLA-B alleles for most subjects in the first cohort. An association between a missense DCLRE1C variant and V-gene and J-gene trimming of TCR beta chains was found in a later genetic analysis and replicated in an independent cohort. In a later analysis, TCR association rates were found to vary across HLA loci, with the most associated TCRs seen for DRB1 alleles and the fewest for HLA-C alleles. Because some donors lacked HLA typing at each locus, the association tests relied only on the typed subset. Correlated functional status among segregating V segments might reflect linkage disequilibrium, but an unknown experimental factor could not be ruled out. In a later analysis, over 15,000 TCR beta sequences were associated with specific HLA alleles at a false discovery rate of 0.05. When HLA alleles, especially DR and DQ, strongly co-occurred, TCR associations were difficult to assign to individual alleles.

V gives up 5 bases and J gives up 5 bases, and the segment between their germline ends measures 11 bases. From cysteine to phenylalanine, the CDR3 is 13 amino acids long. The sequence is cut down to CDR3 DNA, 39 bases in frame from base 1. The germline V gene supplies CDR1 MRHNA and CDR2 SNTAGT. With regard to this clone: Its antigen target is currently unknown. Per-base qualities were not stored, and no clone one base away is much larger.

Receptors were amplified or captured by the immunoSEQ multiplex PCR assay. For the multiplex PCR, a mixture combining 60 forward primers for TCR Vbeta segments and 13 reverse primers for TCR Jbeta segments was used. The CDR3 region of rearranged TCR beta genes was amplified from genomic DNA with a multiplex PCR assay. The amplified TCR beta libraries were sequenced on the Illumina HiSeq System as 87-base-pair reads. The paper's data handling went like this. A later analysis tallied approximately 87 million unique TCR beta chains across the 550 to 850 repertoires, and around 10 million of those chains were shared by two or more donors. Raw reads were error-corrected and collapsed into unique sequences with a nearest-neighbor algorithm that merged closely related sequences to remove PCR and sequencing errors. To assign V, D and J gene segments, CDR3 sequences were aligned to IMGT reference sequences. For a sequence to be retained, a match of at least six nucleotides to both a V gene segment and a J gene segment was required. A rearrangement counted as productive if the CDR3 had no stop codons and remained in frame with V and J, and every other rearrangement counted as non-productive. Following IMGT convention, CDR3 was defined as the stretch from the second conserved V-encoded cysteine up to the conserved J-encoded phenylalanine. The earlier analysis of 550 to 650 of the donors excluded any sequence lacking an unambiguous match to a single V gene segment. In an earlier analysis of a few hundred of the donors, a V segment was called functional when productive rearrangements were above 56.7%, and segregating when the standard deviation between donors exceeded 5%. To diagnose cytomegalovirus status from the catalog of TCR beta chain sequences, a statistical classification framework was built. In a later analysis, TCR nucleotide sequences were compared against IMGT/GENE-DB human TR gene sequences so that V and J genes could be assigned. A later analysis assigned CDR3 sequences and most-parsimonious VDJ recombination scenarios with the TCRdist pipeline. A later analysis defined each TCR beta chain by its CDR3 amino acid sequence plus V-gene family, and excluded reads lacking a unique V-gene family. In a later analysis, 550 to 650 highly shared, low-generation-probability nucleotide sequences were removed to address suspected cross-contamination and a sequencing artifact. In a later analysis, a clonal expansion index for each public chain was calculated from normalized within-repertoire ranks of inferred template counts. In a later analysis, generation probabilities were computed with a VDJ recombination model fitted to out-of-frame rearrangements, and the resulting probabilities were checked against IGoR. A later analysis scored TCR-TCR, TCR-HLA and TCR-CMV co-occurrence with hypergeometric tests, applying a repertoire-size bias correction to TCR pairs. In a later analysis, false discovery rates were estimated by permuting HLA or CMV assignments 20 times. In a later analysis, co-occurring TCRs were grouped using DBSCAN, with TCRdist sequence similarity added in when clustering inside HLA-allele-positive subsets. For co-occurrence clustering, repertoires with fewer than 30,000 or more than 120,000 public chains were excluded, along with four to six repertoires with anomalous nucleotide sharing. The table comes from immuneACCESS by way of TCRdb, which keeps in-frame sequences with V and J called. Part of the clones is missing from these tables; in studies checked, under half for an unresolved V gene and the rest for unknown reasons. V and J calls and clone size are given by that table; D and trimming were obtained from the DNA. The table for this sample lists 180,000 or so clones; over 80% of them were counted only once. The top ten clones comprise over 1.5% of the sample.

Recombination joined TRBV6-4 with TRBJ2-3, with TRBD2 tentatively as D gene (5 bases match). Sequencing input: PBMCs. This receptor was identified in a man between 35 and 55 years old in good health and CMV-seronegative. The DNA sequence is as follows: TGTGCCAGCAGTAGGGAGCACGGAGATACGCAGTATTTT. Its translation is CASSREHGDTQYF.